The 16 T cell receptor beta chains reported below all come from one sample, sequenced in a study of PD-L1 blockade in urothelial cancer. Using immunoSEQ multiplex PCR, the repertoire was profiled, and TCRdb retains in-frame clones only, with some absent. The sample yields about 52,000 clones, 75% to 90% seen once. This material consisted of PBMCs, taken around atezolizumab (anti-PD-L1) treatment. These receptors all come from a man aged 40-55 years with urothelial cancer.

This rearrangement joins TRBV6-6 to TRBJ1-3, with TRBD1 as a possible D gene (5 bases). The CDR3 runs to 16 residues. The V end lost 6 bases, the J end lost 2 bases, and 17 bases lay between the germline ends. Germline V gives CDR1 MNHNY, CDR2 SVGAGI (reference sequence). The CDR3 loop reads CASSDRQRSTGNTIYF. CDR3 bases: TGTGCCAGCAGCGATCGACAGAGATCTACTGGAAACACCATATATTTT.

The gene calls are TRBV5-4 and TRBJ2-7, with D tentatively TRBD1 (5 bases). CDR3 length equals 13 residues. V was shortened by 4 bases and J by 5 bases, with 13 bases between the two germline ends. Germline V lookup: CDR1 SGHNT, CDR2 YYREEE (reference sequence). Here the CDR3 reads CASSPGLENEQYF. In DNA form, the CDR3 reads TGTGCCAGCAGCCCAGGGTTGGAGAACGAGCAGTACTTC. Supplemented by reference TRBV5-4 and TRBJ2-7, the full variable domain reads ETGVTQSPTHLIKTRGQQVTLRCSSQSGHNTVSWYQQALGQGPQFIFQYYREEENGRGNFPPRFSGLQFPNYSSELNVNALELDDSALYLCASSPGLENEQYFGPGTRLTVT.

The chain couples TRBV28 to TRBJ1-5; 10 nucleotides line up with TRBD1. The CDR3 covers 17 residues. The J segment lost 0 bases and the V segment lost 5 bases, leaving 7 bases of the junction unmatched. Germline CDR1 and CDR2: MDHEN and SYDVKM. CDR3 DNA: TGTGCCAGCAGTCTTAGGACAGGGGGAAATAGCAATCAGCCCCAGCATTTT. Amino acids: CASSLRTGGNSNQPQHF. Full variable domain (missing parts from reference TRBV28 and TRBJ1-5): DVKVTQSSRYLVKRTGEKVFLECVQDMDHENMFWYRQDPGLGLRLIYFSYDVKMKEKGDIPEGYSVSREKKERFSLILESASTNQTSMYLCASSLRTGGNSNQPQHFGDGTRLSIL.

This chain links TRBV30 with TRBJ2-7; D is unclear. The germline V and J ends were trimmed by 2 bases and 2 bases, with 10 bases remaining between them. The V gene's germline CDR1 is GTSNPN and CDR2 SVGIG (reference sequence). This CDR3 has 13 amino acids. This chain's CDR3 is CAWSRTLPYEQYF. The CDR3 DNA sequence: TGTGCCTGGAGTCGTACTCTCCCCTACGAGCAGTACTTC. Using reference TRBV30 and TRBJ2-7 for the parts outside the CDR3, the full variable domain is SQTIHQWPATLVQPVGSPLSLECTVEGTSNPNLYWYRQAAGRGLQLLFYSVGIGQISSEVPQNLSASRPQDRQFILSSKKLLLSDSGFYLCAWSRTLPYEQYFGPGTRLTVT.

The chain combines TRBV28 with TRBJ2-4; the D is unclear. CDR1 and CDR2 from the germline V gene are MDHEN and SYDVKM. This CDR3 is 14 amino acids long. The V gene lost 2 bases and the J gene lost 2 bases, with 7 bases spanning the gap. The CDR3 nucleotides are TGTGCCAGCAGTTTACTGGAGTCCAAAAACATTCAGTACTTC. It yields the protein CASSLLESKNIQYF.

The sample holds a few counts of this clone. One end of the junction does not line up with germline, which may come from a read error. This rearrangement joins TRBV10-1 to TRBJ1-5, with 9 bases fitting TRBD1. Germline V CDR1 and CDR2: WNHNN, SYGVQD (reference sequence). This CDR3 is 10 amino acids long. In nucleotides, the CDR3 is TGCGCCAGCAGGGGGACAGGGTCGGATTTT. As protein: CASRGTGSDF.

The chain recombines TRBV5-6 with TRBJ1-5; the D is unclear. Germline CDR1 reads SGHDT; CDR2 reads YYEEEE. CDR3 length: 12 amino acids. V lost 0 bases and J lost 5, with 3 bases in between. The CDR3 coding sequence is TGTGCCAGCAGCTTGGCGGATCAGCCCCAGCATTTT. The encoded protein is CASSLADQPQHF.

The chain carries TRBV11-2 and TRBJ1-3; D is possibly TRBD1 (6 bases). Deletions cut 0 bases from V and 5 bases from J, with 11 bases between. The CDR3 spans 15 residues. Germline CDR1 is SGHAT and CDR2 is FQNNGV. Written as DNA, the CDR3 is TGTGCCAGCAGCTTAGATCGGCAGGGGCGAAACACCATATATTTT. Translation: CASSLDRQGRNTIYF.

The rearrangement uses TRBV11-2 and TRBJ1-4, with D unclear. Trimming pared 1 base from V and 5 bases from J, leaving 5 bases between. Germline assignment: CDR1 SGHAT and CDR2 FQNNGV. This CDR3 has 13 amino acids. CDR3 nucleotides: TGTGCCAGCAGCTTAGGGAGGAATGAAAAACTGTTTTTT. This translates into CASSLGRNEKLFF.

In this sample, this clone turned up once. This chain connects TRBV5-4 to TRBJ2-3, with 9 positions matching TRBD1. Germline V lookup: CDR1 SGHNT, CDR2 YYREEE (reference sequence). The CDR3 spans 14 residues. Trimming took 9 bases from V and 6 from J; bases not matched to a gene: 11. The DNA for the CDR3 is TGTGCCACAACCTTACAGGGGGCCGGGGATACGCAGTATTTT. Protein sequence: CATTLQGAGDTQYF. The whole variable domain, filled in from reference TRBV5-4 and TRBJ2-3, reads ETGVTQSPTHLIKTRGQQVTLRCSSQSGHNTVSWYQQALGQGPQFIFQYYREEENGRGNFPPRFSGLQFPNYSSELNVNALELDDSALYLCATTLQGAGDTQYFGPGTRLTVL.

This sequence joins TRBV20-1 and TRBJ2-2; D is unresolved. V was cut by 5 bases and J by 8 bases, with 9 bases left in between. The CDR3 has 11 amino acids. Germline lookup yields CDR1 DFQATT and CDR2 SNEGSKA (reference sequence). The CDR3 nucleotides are TGCAGTGCTCCACATCGAGGGGAGCTGTTTTTT. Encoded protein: CSAPHRGELFF.

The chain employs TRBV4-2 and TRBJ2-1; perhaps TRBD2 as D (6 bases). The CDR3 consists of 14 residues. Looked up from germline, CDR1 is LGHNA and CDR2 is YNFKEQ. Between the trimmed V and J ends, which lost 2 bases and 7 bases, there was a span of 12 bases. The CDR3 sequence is CASSQTGTVNEQFF. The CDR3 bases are TGTGCCAGCAGCCAAACCGGGACTGTTAATGAGCAGTTCTTC.

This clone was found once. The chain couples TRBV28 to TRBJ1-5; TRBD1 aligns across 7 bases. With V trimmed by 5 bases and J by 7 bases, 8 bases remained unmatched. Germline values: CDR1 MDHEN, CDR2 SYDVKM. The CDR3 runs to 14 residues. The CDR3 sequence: CASSPTTGNQPQHF. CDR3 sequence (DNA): TGTGCCAGCAGTCCCACGACAGGGAACCAGCCCCAGCATTTT.

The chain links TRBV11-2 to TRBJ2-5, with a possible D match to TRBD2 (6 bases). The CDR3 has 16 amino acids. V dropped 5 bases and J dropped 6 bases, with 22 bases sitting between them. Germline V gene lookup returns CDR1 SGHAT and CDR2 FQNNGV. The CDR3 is CASSPTVAEGIKTQYF. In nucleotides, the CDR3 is TGTGCCAGCAGCCCAACCGTGGCGGAGGGGATAAAGACCCAGTACTTC. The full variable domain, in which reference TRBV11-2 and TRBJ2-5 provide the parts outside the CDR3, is EAGVAQSPRYKIIEKRQSVAFWCNPISGHATLYWYQQILGQGPKLLIQFQNNGVVDDSQLPKDRFSAERLKGVDSTLKIQPAKLEDSAVYLCASSPTVAEGIKTQYFGPGTRLLVL.

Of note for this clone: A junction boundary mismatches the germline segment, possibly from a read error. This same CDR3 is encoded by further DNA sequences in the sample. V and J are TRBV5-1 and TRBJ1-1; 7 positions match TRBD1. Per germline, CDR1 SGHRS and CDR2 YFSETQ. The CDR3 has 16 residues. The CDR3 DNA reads TGCGCTAGCAGCATACGGACAGGTTCGATGAACACTGAAGCTTTCTTT. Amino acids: CASSIRTGSMNTEAFF. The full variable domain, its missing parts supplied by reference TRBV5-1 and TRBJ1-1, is KAGVTQTPRYLIKTRGQQVTLSCSPISGHRSVSWYQQTPGQGLQFLFEYFSETQRNKGNFPGRFSGRQFSNSRSEMNVSTLELGDSALYLCASSIRTGSMNTEAFFGQGTRLTVV.

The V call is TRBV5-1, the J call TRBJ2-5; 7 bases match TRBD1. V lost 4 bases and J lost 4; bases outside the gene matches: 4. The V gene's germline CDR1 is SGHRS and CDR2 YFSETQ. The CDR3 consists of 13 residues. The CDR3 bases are TGCGCCAGCAGCCCGACAGGGTTAGAGACCCAGTACTTC. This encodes CASSPTGLETQYF.